The rows below give T cell receptor beta chains drawn from one sample of a study of T cell changes during pregnancy in multiple sclerosis. The data were produced by immunoSEQ multiplex PCR, yet TCRdb's version contains in-frame clones alone and is incomplete. The sample has 60,000 to 70,000 clones; roughly 91% are singletons. This material consisted of peripheral blood, taken after pregnancy. These receptors were taken from a female donor in good health, enrolled as a control in a pregnancy study. Each CDR3 is given without its conserved first and last residue. Each record gives: V gene, D gene, J gene, CDR3 protein. D genes are given only for firm matches.

>TRBV11-2|NA|TRBJ2-3
ASSQGTPSTDTQY
>TRBV7-3|NA|TRBJ2-1
ASSLKAGVSSYNEQF
>TRBV21-1|NA|TRBJ2-3
ASSIALRGAANYQSTDTQY
>TRBV12-5|TRBD2|TRBJ2-1
ASGLVRQTGGPYNEQF
>TRBV4-2|NA|TRBJ2-6
ASSQQGANVLT
>TRBV7-8|TRBD1|TRBJ1-1
ASSLAPDRGPFGAF
>TRBV4-2|NA|TRBJ2-3
ASSQVSRGGKGGDTQY
>TRBV5-1|TRBD2|TRBJ2-5
ASSAGTSGEETQY
>TRBV7-6|TRBD2|TRBJ2-3
ASSLELAGGNTQY
>TRBV15|TRBD1|TRBJ2-7
ATSRDPTGAYEQY
>TRBV10-3|TRBD1|TRBJ1-1
AISESTAGGGDTEAF
>TRBV2|NA|TRBJ2-1
ASSVEDFLYNEQF
>TRBV2|NA|TRBJ1-4
ASSEGVPGREATNEKLF
>TRBV7-6|TRBD1|TRBJ1-1
ASSLVNIESGGNTEAF
>TRBV7-2|TRBD1|TRBJ1-2
ASSSQGADGYT
>TRBV30|TRBD1|TRBJ2-2
ASPGQGFTGELF
>TRBV4-3|NA|TRBJ2-3
ASSLRDTDTQY
>TRBV27|TRBD2|TRBJ2-7
ASSPTLAGAYEQY
>TRBV29-1|TRBD1|TRBJ1-2
SVGRDRGDYGYT
>TRBV5-8|TRBD1|TRBJ1-4
ASSSRDRGEKLF